These 27 T cell receptor delta chains were all obtained from the same sample, sequenced in a study of gamma-delta chains in newborns, infants, children. TCRdb called clones from the reads again using CATT. The sample records approximately 8,000 delta-chain clones, approximately 1.5% being singletons. The sequencing input was blood. The origin of the receptors is a child who was a newborn, infant or young child, either healthy, febrile or measles-vaccinated (not recorded which).

This clone is labeled medium-sized. The same CDR3 arises from other DNA sequences in this sample as well. The chain couples TRDV1 to TRDJ1, with D possibly TRDD3 on 6 matching bases. This CDR3 has 16 residues. The germline CDR1 and CDR2 sequences are TSWWSYY and QGS. The V end was cut by 4 bases, the J end by 0 bases, with 15 bases between. DNA of the CDR3: TGTGCTCTTGGGGTACTGGGTCTAGAGTACACCGATAAACTCATCTTT. This sequence encodes CALGVLGLEYTDKLIF.

This clone has a handful of counts. Translating this DNA gives a protein that differs at residue 13 from the TCRdb one, which belongs to a much larger clone; a read error is likely, and the protein shown is this translation. V gene TRDV1 combines with J gene TRDJ1, with D perhaps matching TRDD2 or TRDD3 (5 bases each). Germline V gene sequence: CDR1 TSWWSYY, CDR2 QGS. Trimming stripped 6 bases from V and 10 bases from J, with 33 bases between. The CDR3 is 18 amino acids. CDR3 protein: CALGISLTFSSGNSGLIF. DNA for the CDR3: TGTGCTCTTGGTATTTCCCTAACCTTCTCTTCGGGGAACTCGGGACTCATCTTT.

This clone was seen a few times. The protein in this entry is translated from the DNA; at residue 15 it differs from the protein listed in TCRdb. The chain joins TRDV1 to TRDJ1, with 10 bases lining up with TRDD3. This CDR3 has 19 residues. Germline CDR1 and CDR2: TSWWSYY and QGS. With 0 bases clipped from V and 11 bases from J, the junction kept 21 bases outside the gene matches. The CDR3 DNA reads as TGTGCTCTTGGGGAACTGTTGGCCCATGGGGGGGATACGCGCTTGAATCTCATCTTT. It translates to CALGELLAHGGDTRLNLIF.

This clone was counted only a few times. This may arise from a read error, as a much more abundant clone is one base away. Other nucleotide sequences in the sample specify the same CDR3. V is TRDV2 and J is TRDJ1; maybe TRDD3 (6 bases). The V gene lost 0 bases and the J gene lost 8 bases, with 18 bases spanning the gap. This CDR3 spans 15 amino acids. Germline V lookup: CDR1 GEAIGNYY, CDR2 EKD. In DNA, the CDR3 is TGTGCCTGTGACACCGGCTGGGGAAGAGACGAGAAACTCATCTTT. Residues: CACDTGWGRDEKLIF.

A word on this clone: A much bigger clone sits one base away, suggesting this may be a read error. Within the sample, other DNA sequences also encode this same CDR3. This chain connects TRDV1 to TRDJ1; D is possibly TRDD3 (6 bases). V lost 4 bases to trimming and J lost 11 bases, with 32 bases between them. This CDR3 has 18 residues. The germline V gene has CDR1 TSWWSYY and CDR2 QGS. The DNA of the CDR3 is TGTGCTCTTGGGGTGGGGCCTTTCCTGCCTCTGGGGAGTGGGAAGCTCATCTTT. As protein: CALGVGPFLPLGSGKLIF.

As concerns this clone: This likely came from a read error, as a far larger clone is one base away. The sample carries other DNA sequences with the same CDR3. The chain has TRDV2 and TRDJ3; TRDD3 agrees at 10 bases. The CDR3 runs 20 residues. CDR1 is GEAIGNYY and CDR2 is EKD in the germline V gene. The CDR3: CACDTVLGDRSSWDTRQMFF. As DNA, the CDR3 is TGTGCCTGTGACACCGTACTGGGGGATCGATCCTCCTGGGACACCCGCCAGATGTTTTTC.

J is TRDJ1 and V is TRDV1, with 12 nucleotides matching TRDD3. V lost 4 bases and J lost 7; bases outside the gene matches: 22. This CDR3 spans 20 amino acids. Per the germline V gene, CDR1 is TSWWSYY and CDR2 is QGS. CDR3 DNA sequence: TGTGCTCTTGGGGGGCGGCCTTCCTACCGGCTGGGGGATACGTCCGGTAAACTCATCTTT. Protein product: CALGGRPSYRLGDTSGKLIF.

On this clone: TCRdb's entry gives the protein of a much larger clone, which mismatches this DNA's translation at residue 10, likely from a read error; the protein reported here is translated from the DNA. This chain connects TRDV2 to TRDJ3, with TRDD3 matching over 7 bases. Germline lookup yields CDR1 GEAIGNYY and CDR2 EKD. This CDR3 region has 19 residues. Trimming took 2 bases from V and 0 from J; bases not matched to a gene: 9. Written as DNA, the CDR3 is TGTGCCTGTGACAGAGCTCTGGGGGCTATCTCCTGGGACACCCGACAGATGTTTTTC. Its translation is CACDRALGAISWDTRQMFF.

As to this clone: A much bigger clone sits one base away, suggesting this may be a read error. The chain has TRDV2 and TRDJ1; 8 nucleotides line up with TRDD3. Germline V CDR1 and CDR2: GEAIGNYY, EKD. The CDR3 covers 22 residues. This CDR3 reads CAGDTVKIYHRGGGFLADKLIF. CDR3 DNA: TGTGCCGGTGACACCGTAAAAATCTATCACCGCGGTGGGGGATTTCTGGCCGATAAACTCATCTTT.

Notes on this clone: This DNA translates differently at residue 4 from the TCRdb protein, which is that of a much larger clone; a read error is likely, and the protein shown is the DNA's own translation. This chain connects TRDV1 to TRDJ1, with unresolved D. Germline values: CDR1 TSWWSYY, CDR2 QGS. This CDR3 has 20 residues. CDR3 in amino acids: CALVEKDTTSVGAYTDKLIF. CDR3 nucleotide sequence: TGTGCTCTTGTGGAAAAGGACACTACGTCGGTGGGCGCGTACACCGATAAACTCATCTTT.

The DNA of the CDR3 is TGTGCTCTTGGGGAACTGGTCTCCTACGGGGGATACGCGGGGGGACTCATCTTT. This translates into CALGELVSYGGYAGGLIF. The V call is TRDV1, the J call TRDJ1, with 10 nucleotides matching TRDD3. V was pared by 0 bases and J by 10 bases, with 17 bases of the junction left unmatched. The CDR3 runs 18 residues. Germline CDR1 is TSWWSYY and CDR2 is QGS.

There are a few counts of this clone. A far larger clone is one nucleotide away, so this likely arose from a read error. This CDR3 is also generated by other DNA sequences in the sample. The chain uses TRDV2 and TRDJ3; 7 bases are a match to TRDD3. This CDR3 contains 19 residues. Germline CDR1 and CDR2: GEAIGNYY and EKD. The CDR3 loop is CACDTAGGNGTWDTRQMFF. The CDR3 nucleotides are TGCGCCTGTGACACCGCTGGGGGGAATGGCACCTGGGACACCCGACAGATGTTTTTC.

Remarks on this clone: TCRdb's protein for this DNA is that of a much larger clone and differs from the translation at residue 3, likely a read error; the protein shown is the DNA translation. The chain links TRDV2 to TRDJ3, with TRDD3 matching over 7 bases. The V gene's germline CDR1 is GEAIGNYY and CDR2 EKD. The CDR3 covers 19 residues. This chain's CDR3 is CARDTAYWGPSWDTRQMFF. CDR3 bases: TGTGCCCGTGACACGGCCTACTGGGGACCGTCCTGGGACACCCGACAGATGTTTTTC.

In this sample, this clone turned up a few times. TCRdb shows a much larger clone's protein in place of this DNA's translation, and the two differ at residue 10, likely through a read error; the protein shown is translated from the DNA. The CDR3: CALGELPLYADKLIF. The CDR3 DNA reads as TGTGCTCTTGGGGAACTCCCTCTGTACGCCGATAAACTCATCTTT. This chain joins TRDV1 and TRDJ1; unclear D gene. Germline values: CDR1 TSWWSYY, CDR2 QGS. CDR3 size: 15 residues. Trimming removed 0 bases at V and 3 bases at J, with 11 bases between.

This clone is medium-sized in the sample. The sample has other DNA sequences that encode this CDR3 too. This rearrangement joins TRDV1 to TRDJ2, with 8 bases lining up with TRDD3. From germline, CDR1 is TSWWSYY and CDR2 QGS. This CDR3 is 24 amino acids long. V was clipped by 2 bases and J by 0 bases; unmatched bases: 26. This CDR3 is CALGESTSCGEAGGTPSLTAQLFF. The CDR3 DNA reads TGTGCTCTTGGGGAATCTACGTCCTGCGGAGAGGCTGGGGGAACCCCATCTTTGACAGCACAACTCTTCTTT.

This clone was seen a few times. This may be a read error, as it is one base from a much larger clone. The rearrangement uses TRDV2 and TRDJ3, with 12 bases lining up with TRDD3. Germline CDR1 GEAIGNYY, CDR2 EKD. The CDR3 has 23 residues. The CDR3 protein is CACDNLYWGIPSTSSWGTRQMFF. The CDR3 coding sequence is TGTGCCTGTGACAATCTGTACTGGGGGATACCCTCCACTAGCTCCTGGGGCACCCGACAGATGTTTTTC.

This clone is judged large (0.1 to 1%). The same CDR3 also results from other DNA sequences found in this sample. The chain employs TRDV2 and TRDJ1, with 12 nucleotides matching TRDD3. The CDR3 is 15 amino acids. Germline V gene data show CDR1 as GEAIGNYY and CDR2 as EKD. V lost 6 bases, J lost 4 bases, and 8 bases stayed unmatched. The CDR3 bases are TGTGCCTGTAATCCTACTGGGGGATACAACGATAAACTCATCTTT. This encodes CACNPTGGYNDKLIF.

A note on this clone: TCRdb's entry gives the protein of a much larger clone, which mismatches this DNA's translation at residue 8, likely from a read error; the protein reported here is translated from the DNA. The chain couples TRDV2 to TRDJ1; the D gene is possibly TRDD3 (6 bases). The DNA matches TRDJ2 better at its end, which makes the J call doubtful. Germline CDR1 GEAIGNYY, CDR2 EKD. The CDR3 length is 14 residues. CDR3 region: CACDTWGVTAQLFF. Written as DNA, the CDR3 is TGTGCCTGTGACACCTGGGGGGTGACAGCACAACTCTTCTTT.

This clone was recorded a few times. A read error likely explains why the TCRdb protein, taken from a much larger clone, differs from this DNA's translation at residue 17; the protein shown is translated from the DNA. V gene TRDV1 combines with J gene TRDJ1; 13 nucleotides match TRDD3. CDR1 is TSWWSYY, CDR2 QGS, per germline. CDR3 length: 18 residues. This CDR3 is CALGETGGYAPHTDKLTF. The DNA of the CDR3 is TGTGCTCTTGGGGAGACTGGGGGATACGCCCCCCACACCGATAAACTCACCTTT.

In the case of this clone: TCRdb and the translated DNA give different amino acids at residue 4; the protein presented here is the one translated from the DNA. The gene calls are TRDV2 and TRDJ1, with 8 bases matching TRDD3. The CDR3 runs to 16 residues. The germline V gene has CDR1 GEAIGNYY and CDR2 EKD. CDR3 coding DNA: TGTGCCTGTGGCACCGGGGTGGGGGATTCGACCGATAAACTCATCTTT. The encoded protein is CACGTGVGDSTDKLIF.

A few counts support this clone. V gene TRDV1 combines with J gene TRDJ1, with D tentatively TRDD3 (6 bases). Between the trimmed V and J ends, which lost 1 base and 0 bases, there was a span of 42 bases. CDR1 and CDR2 from the germline V gene are TSWWSYY and QGS. This CDR3 has 26 residues. The CDR3 spells CALGEQVTVRFLVLGDRKVHTDKLIF. CDR3 sequence (DNA): TGTGCTCTTGGGGAACAAGTGACTGTGAGGTTTCTAGTACTGGGAGACCGGAAGGTGCACACCGATAAACTCATCTTT.

This clone is medium-sized in the sample. The chain employs TRDV1 and TRDJ1; weak D call: TRDD3 (5 bases). Germline V gene data show CDR1 as TSWWSYY and CDR2 as QGS. V was pared by 4 bases and J by 0 bases, with 15 bases between. The CDR3 contains 16 residues. The DNA of the CDR3 is TGTGCTCTTGGGGGACTGAAGGGCTGGGACACCGATAAACTCATCTTT. Protein: CALGGLKGWDTDKLIF.

This clone was recorded a few times. The chain has TRDV1 and TRDJ2; D perhaps matches TRDD3 (10 bases). Germline loops: CDR1 TSWWSYY, CDR2 QGS. There are 24 residues in the CDR3. The V end lost 1 base, the J end lost 6 bases, and 39 bases lay between the germline ends. CDR3 residues: CALGEPFLRPGDTSGTGLAAQLFF. In DNA form, the CDR3 reads TGTGCTCTTGGGGAACCCTTCCTACGGCCGGGGGATACGTCGGGTACGGGGCTGGCAGCACAACTCTTCTTT.

This clone was seen more than once but under ten times. TCRdb's entry gives the protein of a much larger clone, which mismatches this DNA's translation at residue 5, likely from a read error; the protein reported here is translated from the DNA. This chain joins TRDV1 and TRDJ1; TRDD3 aligns across 10 bases. CDR3 length: 17 amino acids. The J segment lost 0 bases and the V segment lost 4 bases, leaving 8 bases of the junction unmatched. Germline loops: CDR1 TSWWSYY, CDR2 QGS. CDR3 amino acids: CALGVYWGIPYTDKLIF. For the CDR3, the DNA is TGTGCTCTTGGGGTGTACTGGGGGATTCCCTACACCGATAAACTCATCTTT.

This chain uses TRDV1 with TRDJ2, with 8 bases matching TRDD3. This CDR3 comprises 24 residues. CDR1 is TSWWSYY and CDR2 is QGS in the germline V gene. Unmatched junction bases numbered 30, after V lost 3 bases and J lost 3 bases. The CDR3 protein is CALGDRGCPTNLEWGIRLTAQLFF. The CDR3 DNA is TGTGCTCTTGGGGACCGCGGATGCCCTACTAACCTTGAGTGGGGGATTCGTCTGACAGCACAACTCTTCTTT.

The gene calls are TRDV1 and TRDJ1; weak D call: TRDD3 (6 bases). Per germline, CDR1 TSWWSYY and CDR2 QGS. The CDR3 is 19 residues long. V shed 4 bases and J shed 1 base, with 25 bases lying between them. The CDR3: CALGGNFQKYWAPTDKLIF. CDR3 in DNA: TGTGCTCTTGGGGGGAACTTCCAAAAGTACTGGGCCCCCACCGATAAACTCATCTTT.

By share, this clone counts as medium-sized. Other DNA variants within this sample encode the same CDR3. This rearrangement joins TRDV1 to TRDJ1; D remains ambiguous. There are 17 residues in the CDR3. Per germline, CDR1 TSWWSYY and CDR2 QGS. Trimming cost V 0 bases and J 8 bases, with 22 bases left between them. The CDR3 nucleotides read TGTGCTCTTGGGGAACTAGTCAAGGATCCTCGTACGGGAAAACTCATCTTT. It yields the protein CALGELVKDPRTGKLIF.